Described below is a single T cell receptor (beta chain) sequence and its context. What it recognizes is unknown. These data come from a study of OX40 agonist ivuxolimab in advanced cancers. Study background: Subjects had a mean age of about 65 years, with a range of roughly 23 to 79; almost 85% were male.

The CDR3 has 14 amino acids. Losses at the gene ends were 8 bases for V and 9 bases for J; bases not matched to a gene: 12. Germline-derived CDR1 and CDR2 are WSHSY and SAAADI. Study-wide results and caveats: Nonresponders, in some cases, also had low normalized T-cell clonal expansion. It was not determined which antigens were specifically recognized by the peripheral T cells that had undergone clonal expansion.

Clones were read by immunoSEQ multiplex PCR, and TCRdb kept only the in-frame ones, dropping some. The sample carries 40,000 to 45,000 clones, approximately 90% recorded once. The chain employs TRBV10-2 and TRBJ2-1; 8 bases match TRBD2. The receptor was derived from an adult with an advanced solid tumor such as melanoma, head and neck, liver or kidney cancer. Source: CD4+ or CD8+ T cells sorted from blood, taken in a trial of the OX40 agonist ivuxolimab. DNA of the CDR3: TGCGCCAGCTCTGCCCGGGAGGGCCTAGGTGAGCAGTTCTTC. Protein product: CASSAREGLGEQFF.